This T cell receptor (beta chain) appears in the sequencing data of a study of response to subunit inactivated influenza vaccine. Regarding the study as a whole: Authors proposed each seasonal influenza vaccination draws in few new T cells.

In TCRdb, the RT-PCR reads were re-called with MiXCR into one record per CDR3 protein. Here the sample spans around 180,000 distinct CDR3 sequences, about 9% being singletons. Germline lookup yields CDR1 LGHNA and CDR2 YSLEER. The CDR3 is 18 residues long. The V end was cut by 0 bases, the J end by 3 bases, with 17 bases between. In the case of this clonotype: Its antigen remains unknown.

The sample was non-naive T cells sorted from PBMCs, taken on the day of vaccination. V gene TRBV4-3 combines with J gene TRBJ2-2; tentatively, D is TRBD1 (5 bases). The receptor was derived from a man in his fifties or sixties who received an inactivated influenza vaccine. Written as DNA, the CDR3 is TGCGCCAGCAGCCAAGAAGGGGCCCCCCTGACCTACACCGGGGAGCTGTTTTTT. Protein: CASSQEGAPLTYTGELFF.